The 25 T cell receptor beta chains listed next were all sequenced from one sample in a study of T-cell reconstitution after alpha-beta-depleted transplantation in children. Unique molecular identifiers featured in how the TCRbeta library was prepared. Via MiXCR, TCRdb re-called the PCR reads, giving one row per CDR3 protein. The data contain around 200,000 distinct CDR3 sequences, 6.5% to 7.5% of them singletons. This material consisted of PBMCs from the stem cell graft donor, taken from the stem cell graft. The receptor set was obtained from a human donor who donated a stem cell graft to a child with Wiskott-Aldrich syndrome.

This clonotype has a count of ten or more. J is TRBJ2-2 and V is TRBV12-3 or TRBV12-4, with D possibly TRBD2 on 6 matching bases. The length of the CDR3 is 16 residues. V shed 7 bases and J shed 3 bases, with 18 bases lying between them. The CDR3 DNA reads as TGTGCCAGCACCGCCCTGTGGGGGACTTACACCGGGGAGCTGTTTTTT. Translated: CASTALWGTYTGELFF.

This clonotype has a count of ten or more. This chain uses TRBV20-1 with TRBJ2-3; D is unclear. Germline V gene data show CDR1 as DFQATT and CDR2 as SNEGSKA (reference sequence). CDR3 length equals 15 residues. Trimming cost V 1 base and J 1 base, with 12 bases left between them. CDR3 nucleotides: TGCAGTGCTAGAGGTCGGGCCAGCCGCACAGATACGCAGTATTTT. Amino acids: CSARGRASRTDTQYF.

In its sample, this clonotype was seen a few times. The rearrangement joins TRBV7-9 to TRBJ2-7; D may be TRBD1 (6 bases). The V end was cut by 5 bases, the J end by 6 bases, with 8 bases between. This CDR3 comprises 11 residues. Germline CDR1 is SEHNR and CDR2 is FQNEAQ (reference sequence). The DNA of the CDR3 is TGTGCCAGCAGCGCAGGGGTCGAGCAGTACTTC. Its translation is CASSAGVEQYF.

This clonotype was counted at least ten times. This chain links TRBV24-1 with TRBJ1-4; no clear D gene. The V end was cut by 4 bases, the J end by 8 bases, with 19 bases between. Germline V lookup: CDR1 KGHDR, CDR2 SFDVKD. CDR3 length: 16 residues. The chain's CDR3 is CATSDPGVGEFEKLFF. CDR3 nucleotides: TGTGCCACCAGTGACCCAGGAGTAGGAGAGTTCGAAAAACTGTTTTTT.

This clonotype was observed at least ten times. V and J are TRBV29-1 and TRBJ1-1; a weak D match, TRBD1 (6 bases). Germline V gene lookup returns CDR1 SQVTM and CDR2 ANQGSEA. The CDR3 loop spans 16 amino acids. V lost 7 bases and J lost 0, with 21 bases in between. The CDR3 is CSAHKPPDSMNTEAFF. In nucleotides, the CDR3 is TGCAGCGCCCATAAGCCCCCGGACAGTATGAACACTGAAGCTTTCTTT.

This clonotype was observed at least ten times. The CDR3 region is CASSLIDSEQYF. In DNA form, the CDR3 reads TGTGCCAGCAGCTTAATCGACAGTGAGCAGTACTTC. The J gene is TRBJ2-7, the V gene TRBV11-2; D may be TRBD1 (5 bases). CDR1 and CDR2 (germline): SGHAT, FQNNGV. CDR3 length: 12 amino acids. Trimming shortened V by 2 bases and J by 7 bases, and 9 bases separated the two germline ends.

The genes are TRBV12-3 or TRBV12-4 and TRBJ1-1, with D possibly being TRBD1 (6 bases). V shed 6 bases and J shed 7 bases, with 12 bases lying between them. The CDR3 has 12 residues. The chain's CDR3 is CASSPTGSEAFF. CDR3 DNA sequence: TGTGCCAGCAGCCCTACAGGGAGTGAAGCTTTCTTT.

In this sample, this clonotype turned up many times. The chain couples TRBV6-5 to TRBJ2-5; D is unclear. The CDR3 is 12 amino acids. The V end was cut by 6 bases, the J end by 7 bases, with 12 bases between. CDR1 is MNHEY, CDR2 SVGAGI, per germline. The CDR3 bases are TGTGCCAGCAGGGAAGTCCGTGGGACCCAGTACTTC. Protein: CASREVRGTQYF.

In this sample, this clonotype turned up a few times. The chain links TRBV28 to TRBJ2-5; D gene unclear. Germline loops: CDR1 MDHEN, CDR2 SYDVKM. Trimming took off 5 bases at V and 6 bases at J, with 4 bases between the two ends. The CDR3 contains 10 residues. The CDR3 loop is CASSRKTQYF. The CDR3 DNA is TGTGCCAGCAGTCGGAAGACCCAGTACTTC.

This clonotype was observed many times. This chain uses TRBV28 with TRBJ2-3; D might be TRBD1 (6 bases). Between the trimmed V and J ends, which lost 10 bases and 5 bases, there was a span of 10 bases. Looked up from germline, CDR1 is MDHEN and CDR2 is SYDVKM. The CDR3 totals 11 residues. The CDR3 DNA reads TGTGCCACCACAGGGATAGATACGCAGTATTTT. It specifies CATTGIDTQYF.

This clonotype was seen at least ten times. The chain joins TRBV7-2 to TRBJ1-2; D ambiguous. Per germline, CDR1 SGHTA and CDR2 FQGNSA. The V end lost 3 bases, the J end lost 0 bases, and 11 bases lay between the germline ends. This CDR3 comprises 15 residues. The CDR3 coding sequence is TGTGCCAGCAGCTTTGGAGAGGGCCCTAACTATGGCTACACCTTC. Translating it yields CASSFGEGPNYGYTF.

This clonotype came up a few times. The chain links TRBV7-9 to TRBJ2-7; 9 nucleotides agree with TRBD2. The CDR3 runs 15 residues. The germline V gene encodes CDR1 SEHNR and CDR2 FQNEAQ (reference sequence). With V trimmed by 5 bases and J by 6 bases, 11 bases remained unmatched. CDR3 nucleotide sequence: TGTGCCAGCAGCCCCGGAGGCGGGAGGGATGGCGAGCAGTACTTC. Protein: CASSPGGGRDGEQYF. Full variable domain (outside the CDR3, taken from reference TRBV7-9 and TRBJ2-7): DTGVSQNPRHKITKRGQNVTFRCDPISEHNRLYWYRQTLGQGPEFLTYFQNEAQLEKSRLLSDRFSAERPKGSFSTLEIQRTEQGDSAMYLCASSPGGGRDGEQYFGPGTRLTVT.

At least ten counts were recorded for this clonotype. The chain links TRBV7-9 to TRBJ1-2, with D possibly TRBD1 on 6 matching bases. V shed 5 bases and J shed 3 bases, with 10 bases lying between them. The germline gives CDR1 SEHNR, CDR2 FQNEAQ (reference sequence). This CDR3 has 13 amino acids. The CDR3 nucleotides are TGTGCCAGCAGCGAACAGGGCTACTATGGCTACACCTTC. The encoded protein is CASSEQGYYGYTF.

This clonotype showed up many times. This chain uses TRBV7-9 with TRBJ2-3; D gene ambiguous. V gave up 1 base and J gave up 0 bases, with 11 bases separating them. There are 16 residues in the CDR3. Germline-derived CDR1 and CDR2 are SEHNR and FQNEAQ (reference sequence). The CDR3 spells CASSLVDVTSTDTQYF. CDR3 in DNA: TGTGCCAGCAGCTTAGTAGATGTCACTAGCACAGATACGCAGTATTTT. The complete variable domain, with remaining parts taken from reference TRBV7-9 and TRBJ2-3, reads DTGVSQNPRHKITKRGQNVTFRCDPISEHNRLYWYRQTLGQGPEFLTYFQNEAQLEKSRLLSDRFSAERPKGSFSTLEIQRTEQGDSAMYLCASSLVDVTSTDTQYFGPGTRLTVL.

J is TRBJ1-1 and V is TRBV5-1; 7 bases agree with TRBD1. Germline assignment: CDR1 SGHRS and CDR2 YFSETQ. The CDR3 covers 14 residues. The V segment lost 2 bases and the J segment 6 bases; nucleotides outside the gene matches: 7. CDR3 amino acids: CASSFPDRAAEAFF. The CDR3, as DNA: TGCGCCAGCAGCTTCCCTGACAGGGCAGCTGAAGCTTTCTTT.

The chain employs TRBV5-1 and TRBJ1-1; D unresolved. This CDR3 contains 13 residues. V was clipped by 1 base and J by 1 base, with 5 bases between them. Germline V gene sequence: CDR1 SGHRS, CDR2 YFSETQ. The CDR3 loop is CASSLKTNTEAFF. The CDR3 DNA follows: TGCGCCAGCAGCTTGAAAACGAACACTGAAGCTTTCTTT.

There are many counts of this clonotype. The gene calls are TRBV12-3 or TRBV12-4 and TRBJ2-7, with D maybe TRBD2 (6 bases). The length of the CDR3 is 16 residues. Trimming took 5 bases from V and 7 from J, leaving 24 bases between them. Here the CDR3 reads CASSTTRESSSGEQYF. In nucleotides, the CDR3 is TGTGCCAGCAGTACCACCCGGGAGTCTAGCTCAGGGGAGCAGTACTTC.

This clonotype was counted only a few times. V is TRBV30 and J is TRBJ2-1; 11 positions agree with TRBD1. In germline, CDR1 is GTSNPN, CDR2 SVGIG (reference sequence). The CDR3 is 15 amino acids. The V segment lost 3 bases and the J segment 4 bases; nucleotides outside the gene matches: 5. The CDR3 protein is CAWRRTGGMYNEQFF. CDR3 nucleotide sequence: TGTGCCTGGAGAAGGACAGGGGGCATGTACAATGAGCAGTTCTTC.

The chain joins TRBV10-3 to TRBJ2-1; TRBD1 might be the D (7 bases). Germline V gene data show CDR1 as ENHRY and CDR2 as SYGVKD. Trimming pared 1 base from V and 7 bases from J, leaving 17 bases between. The CDR3 is 16 amino acids. CDR3 region: CAISELGGYRGNEQFF. The CDR3, as DNA: TGTGCCATCAGTGAGTTGGGAGGCTACAGGGGAAATGAGCAGTTCTTC.

This clonotype was recorded at least ten times. The chain employs TRBV19 and TRBJ1-2; D remains ambiguous. CDR3 size: 12 residues. V shed 3 bases and J shed 4 bases, with 6 bases lying between them. Per germline, CDR1 LNHDA and CDR2 SQIVND (reference sequence). This chain's CDR3 is CASSMTIYGYTF. Here the CDR3 DNA reads TGTGCCAGTAGTATGACGATCTATGGCTACACCTTC.

This clonotype was seen many times. The chain has TRBV20-1 and TRBJ2-3, with a possible D match to TRBD2 (5 bases). Trimming removed 2 bases at V and 0 bases at J, with 15 bases between. The germline CDR1 and CDR2 sequences are DFQATT and SNEGSKA (reference sequence). The CDR3 is 16 residues long. Here the CDR3 DNA reads TGCAGTGCTAGACGCATTGGTGGGAGCAGCACAGATACGCAGTATTTT. The encoded protein is CSARRIGGSSTDTQYF.

This clonotype has only a few counts. The chain recombines TRBV5-1 with TRBJ1-1, with D maybe TRBD1 (6 bases). This CDR3 is built from 16 residues. Germline loops: CDR1 SGHRS, CDR2 YFSETQ. Trimming took 0 bases from V and 7 from J, leaving 19 bases between them. CDR3 in amino acids: CASSLALRRGSDEAFF. CDR3 sequence (DNA): TGCGCCAGCAGCTTGGCCCTCCGCAGGGGATCCGATGAAGCTTTCTTT. The entire variable domain, with the rest obtained from reference TRBV5-1 and TRBJ1-1, is as follows: KAGVTQTPRYLIKTRGQQVTLSCSPISGHRSVSWYQQTPGQGLQFLFEYFSETQRNKGNFPGRFSGRQFSNSRSEMNVSTLELGDSALYLCASSLALRRGSDEAFFGQGTRLTVV.

This clonotype came up many times. The chain links TRBV3-1 to TRBJ2-7, with 8 bases aligning to TRBD2. The germline V gene has CDR1 LGHDT and CDR2 YNNKEL (reference sequence). V shed 6 bases, J shed 2 bases, and the junction held 3 bases outside the gene matches. The CDR3 has 13 amino acids. The chain's CDR3 is CASRGTRAYEQYF. The CDR3 DNA sequence: TGTGCCAGCAGGGGGACTAGGGCCTACGAGCAGTACTTC.

This clonotype was recorded many times. The chain is built from TRBV5-6 and TRBJ2-2, with 9 nucleotides matching TRBD2. The CDR3 runs 14 residues. The junction had 5 bases not matched to a gene; V was cut back by 6 bases and J by 5 bases. Germline lookup yields CDR1 SGHDT and CDR2 YYEEEE. The CDR3 sequence is CASTLAGVTGELFF. CDR3 DNA sequence: TGTGCCAGCACCTTAGCGGGGGTGACCGGGGAGCTGTTTTTT.

This clonotype was counted ten times or more. The rearrangement links TRBV7-9 to TRBJ1-1; D possibly corresponds to TRBD1 (5 bases). V shed 5 bases and J shed 7 bases, with 17 bases lying between them. Per the germline V gene, CDR1 is SEHNR and CDR2 is FQNEAQ (reference sequence). The length of the CDR3 is 14 residues. As DNA, the CDR3 is TGTGCCAGCAGCCCGGGACTGTTGGGTTTTGAAGCTTTCTTT. This sequence encodes CASSPGLLGFEAFF.